These 30 T cell receptor beta chains share one sample of origin, sequenced in a study of OX40 agonist ivuxolimab in advanced cancers. Assay used: immunoSEQ multiplex PCR; TCRdb lists only in-frame clones, some missing. The sample has tens of thousands of clones; 85% to 90% are singletons. This material consisted of CD4+ or CD8+ T cells sorted from blood, taken in a trial of the OX40 agonist ivuxolimab. The receptors originated from an adult with an advanced solid tumor such as melanoma, head and neck, liver or kidney cancer.

V usage is TRBV6-1 and J usage is TRBJ2-5; 13 bases are shared with TRBD2. This CDR3 is 15 amino acids long. Germline V gives CDR1 MNHNS, CDR2 SASEGT. The ends lost 3 bases at V and 4 bases at J; junction bases unmatched: 2. CDR3 sequence reads: CASSDWTSGGETQYF. CDR3 sequence (DNA): TGTGCCAGCAGTGATTGGACTAGCGGGGGAGAGACCCAGTACTTC.

This rearrangement joins TRBV5-4 to TRBJ2-1, with 11 positions matching TRBD2. Germline CDR1 reads SGHNT; CDR2 reads YYREEE (reference sequence). V gave up 2 bases and J gave up 3 bases; unmatched junction bases: 4. The CDR3 is 16 amino acids. DNA for the CDR3: TGTGCCAGCAGCTTACCAACTAGCGGGGGCTACAATGAGCAGTTCTTC. This gives the protein CASSLPTSGGYNEQFF.

The CDR3 DNA is TGCAGTGCTAGAGCCGGGGAAGAGCAGTACTTC. Translating gives CSARAGEEQYF. The chain combines TRBV20-1 with TRBJ2-7; TRBD2 is a possible D gene (5 bases). Trimming took 1 base from V and 7 from J, leaving 8 bases between them. Germline loops: CDR1 DFQATT, CDR2 SNEGSKA (reference sequence). The CDR3 loop spans 11 amino acids.

The chain has TRBV18 and TRBJ2-7; D possibly uses TRBD1 or TRBD2 (5 bases each). With 0 bases removed from V and 4 bases from J, the gap between germline ends came to 13 bases. Germline CDR1 KGHSH, CDR2 LQKENI. The length of the CDR3 is 15 residues. CDR3 in amino acids: CASSPPAGSDYEQYF. CDR3 nucleotide sequence: TGTGCCAGCTCACCACCTGCAGGGAGTGATTACGAGCAGTACTTC.

The chain carries TRBV29-1 and TRBJ2-7; D is uncertain. CDR3 length: 14 amino acids. Germline V gene data show CDR1 as SQVTM and CDR2 as ANQGSEA. V shed 1 base and J shed 6 bases, with 16 bases lying between them. Here the CDR3 DNA reads TGCAGCGTTGAAGTAAGGCGCCTTCCGGGCGAGCAGTACTTC. Translation: CSVEVRRLPGEQYF.

V gene TRBV29-1 combines with J gene TRBJ2-2; D is ambiguous. Germline V lookup: CDR1 SQVTM, CDR2 ANQGSEA. Trimming removed 5 bases from V and 6 bases from J, with 10 bases in between. This CDR3 contains 12 residues. The CDR3 DNA sequence: TGCAGCGTTAGGGTTACGGCCGGGGAGCTGTTTTTT. It specifies CSVRVTAGELFF.

This chain connects TRBV18 to TRBJ2-7; 7 nucleotides line up with TRBD1. Germline assignment: CDR1 KGHSH and CDR2 LQKENI. V was clipped by 6 bases and J by 3 bases; unmatched bases: 8. This CDR3 is 14 amino acids long. CDR3 loop: CASSLRDSLYEQYF. The CDR3 bases are TGTGCCAGCTCTCTACGGGACAGCCTCTACGAGCAGTACTTC. Based on the CDR3 plus reference TRBV18 and TRBJ2-7, the full variable domain is NAGVMQNPRHLVRRRGQEARLRCSPMKGHSHVYWYRQLPEEGLKFMVYLQKENIIDESGMPKERFSAEFPKEGPSILRIQQVVRGDSAAYFCASSLRDSLYEQYFGPGTRLTVT.

As for this clone: Other DNA sequences in this sample translate to the same CDR3. The chain uses TRBV18 and TRBJ2-3, with TRBD2 as a possible D gene (5 bases). The length of the CDR3 is 12 residues. Germline V CDR1 and CDR2: KGHSH, LQKENI. Trimming shortened V by 11 bases and J by 6 bases, and 15 bases separated the two germline ends. The CDR3: CAGGGSADTQYF. The CDR3 DNA is TGTGCCGGCGGTGGGAGCGCGGATACGCAGTATTTT.

The genes are TRBV18 and TRBJ1-1; 7 bases agree with TRBD1. Looked up from germline, CDR1 is KGHSH and CDR2 is LQKENI. The CDR3 runs to 14 residues. J lost 0 bases, V lost 4 bases, and 2 bases had no gene match. In DNA form, the CDR3 reads TGTGCCAGCTCACTACAGGGGATGAACACTGAAGCTTTCTTT. It translates to CASSLQGMNTEAFF.

The J gene is TRBJ2-1, the V gene TRBV9; tentative D call: TRBD2 (5 bases). Trimming cost V 4 bases and J 2 bases, with 13 bases left between them. This CDR3 contains 15 residues. The germline V gene encodes CDR1 SGDLS and CDR2 YYNGEE. DNA of the CDR3: TGTGCCAGCAGCCCCCGGGATTTCACCTACAATGAGCAGTTCTTC. It codes for CASSPRDFTYNEQFF.

The chain has TRBV7-2 and TRBJ2-5; D might be TRBD2 (6 bases). V was clipped by 4 bases and J by 1 base, with 10 bases between them. Germline CDR1 reads SGHTA; CDR2 reads FQGNSA. The CDR3 consists of 14 residues. This CDR3 is CASSWRAGQETQYF. CDR3 bases: TGTGCCAGCAGCTGGAGAGCGGGCCAAGAGACCCAGTACTTC. The whole variable domain, filled in from reference TRBV7-2 and TRBJ2-5, reads GAGVSQSPSNKVTEKGKDVELRCDPISGHTALYWYRQSLGQGLEFLIYFQGNSAPDKSGLPSDRFSAERTGGSVSTLTIQRTQQEDSAVYLCASSWRAGQETQYFGPGTRLLVL.

The V gene is TRBV27, the J gene TRBJ2-5; TRBD1 is a possible D gene (5 bases). The germline CDR1 and CDR2 sequences are MNHEY and SMNVEV (reference sequence). CDR3 length equals 13 residues. The V end was cut by 0 bases, the J end by 4 bases, with 6 bases between. In DNA form, the CDR3 reads TGTGCCAGCAGTTTATCAGGGGTAGAGACCCAGTACTTC. Its translation is CASSLSGVETQYF.

The V and J genes are TRBV6-1 and TRBJ2-3, with 9 nucleotides matching TRBD2. Germline CDR1 MNHNS, CDR2 SASEGT. This CDR3 contains 16 residues. The ends lost 1 base at V and 4 bases at J; junction bases unmatched: 6. The CDR3 spells CASSEVGGGAADTQYF. CDR3 bases: TGTGCCAGCAGTGAAGTGGGCGGGGGGGCAGCAGATACGCAGTATTTT.

This chain connects TRBV5-5 to TRBJ1-2, with no clear D. Germline V lookup: CDR1 SGHKS, CDR2 YYEKEE (reference sequence). This CDR3 region has 13 residues. V lost 4 bases, J lost 4 bases, and 11 bases lay in between. DNA of the CDR3: TGTGCCAGCAGCCTCAGTCGGGTCTATGGCTACACCTTC. Translating gives CASSLSRVYGYTF.

The V call is TRBV7-9, the J call TRBJ2-7; 7 positions agree with TRBD1. The CDR3 totals 14 residues. The ends lost 3 bases at V and 3 bases at J; junction bases unmatched: 5. The germline gives CDR1 SEHNR, CDR2 FQNEAQ (reference sequence). CDR3 in amino acids: CASSLATGFYEQYF. DNA of the CDR3: TGTGCCAGCAGCTTGGCGACAGGGTTCTACGAGCAGTACTTC.

The gene calls are TRBV7-3 and TRBJ2-1; D tentatively fits TRBD1 or TRBD2 (5 bases each). The CDR3 loop spans 14 amino acids. Deletions cut 2 bases from V and 7 bases from J, with 12 bases between. The germline gives CDR1 SGHTA, CDR2 FQGTGA. CDR3 bases: TGTGCCAGCAGCTTAGGGGCCGGGATAAATGAGCAGTTCTTC. Translated: CASSLGAGINEQFF. Full variable domain (rest looked up from reference TRBV7-3 and TRBJ2-1): GAGVSQTPSNKVTEKGKYVELRCDPISGHTALYWYRQSLGQGPEFLIYFQGTGAADDSGLPNDRFFAVRPEGSVSTLKIQRTERGDSAVYLCASSLGAGINEQFFGPGTRLTVL.

J is TRBJ2-6 and V is TRBV28; D is possibly TRBD1 (5 bases). The CDR3 loop spans 15 amino acids. V was clipped by 6 bases and J by 4 bases, with 13 bases between them. The germline V gene has CDR1 MDHEN and CDR2 SYDVKM. The CDR3 spells CASRTQGEGANVLTF. CDR3 nucleotide sequence: TGTGCCAGCAGGACTCAGGGCGAGGGGGCCAACGTCCTGACTTTC.

This sequence joins TRBV18 and TRBJ1-1; D perhaps matches TRBD1 (5 bases). The germline V gene encodes CDR1 KGHSH and CDR2 LQKENI. This CDR3 spans 12 amino acids. V dropped 6 bases and J dropped 11 bases, with 16 bases sitting between them. CDR3 nucleotide sequence: TGTGCCAGCTCCTCGACAGAGGGGAACGCTTTCTTT. It is translated as CASSSTEGNAFF.

This clone has a handful of counts. The rearrangement joins TRBV1 to TRBJ2-1; the D segment call TRBD2 is taken from the table without a DNA check. TRBV1 is shown as a pseudogene. The CDR3 has 13 amino acids. CDR3 sequence (DNA): TGCACCATAGCGGGAGGCCCCTACAATGAGCAGTTCTTC. This gives the protein CTIAGGPYNEQFF.

The V gene is TRBV30, the J gene TRBJ1-2, with D perhaps TRBD1 (6 bases). Trimming removed 3 bases at V and 4 bases at J, with 15 bases between. The germline CDR1 and CDR2 sequences are GTSNPN and SVGIG (reference sequence). This CDR3 spans 14 amino acids. The CDR3 DNA reads as TGTGCCTGGAGAATCACCCGGGGGGCCTATGGCTACACCTTC. Its protein product is CAWRITRGAYGYTF.

This rearrangement joins TRBV11-2 to TRBJ2-7; maybe TRBD2 (6 bases). The V end was cut by 2 bases, the J end by 4 bases, with 9 bases between. Germline V gene sequence: CDR1 SGHAT, CDR2 FQNNGV. The CDR3 has 13 residues. The CDR3 region has the DNA TGTGCCAGCAGCTTACAGGGAGGATACGAGCAGTACTTC. It is translated as CASSLQGGYEQYF.

This chain joins TRBV5-8 and TRBJ2-5; tentatively, D is TRBD2 (6 bases). The CDR3 runs 14 residues. Trimming stripped 0 bases from V and 7 bases from J, with 13 bases between. Germline V gene sequence: CDR1 SGHTS, CDR2 YDEGEE. The CDR3 sequence is CASSLAGRDGTQYF. CDR3 in DNA: TGTGCCAGCAGCTTGGCCGGGAGAGATGGGACCCAGTACTTC.

J is TRBJ2-7 and V is TRBV5-6; possible D gene TRBD2, 6 bases. CDR1 SGHDT and CDR2 YYEEEE come from the germline V gene. V was trimmed by 0 bases and J by 2 bases, leaving 12 bases between them. The CDR3 sequence is 15 residues long. The CDR3 nucleotides are TGTGCCAGCAGCTTGGAGGCGGGGACCGCCTACGAGCAGTACTTC. Its translation: CASSLEAGTAYEQYF. Together with reference TRBV5-6 and TRBJ2-7, the CDR3 gives the full variable domain: DAGVTQSPTHLIKTRGQQVTLRCSPKSGHDTVSWYQQALGQGPQFIFQYYEEEERQRGNFPDRFSGHQFPNYSSELNVNALLLGDSALYLCASSLEAGTAYEQYFGPGTRLTVT.

V is TRBV5-5 and J is TRBJ2-5; tentatively, D is TRBD2 (5 bases). The CDR3 consists of 16 residues. Per germline, CDR1 SGHKS and CDR2 YYEKEE (reference sequence). With 0 bases removed from V and 3 bases from J, the gap between germline ends came to 15 bases. The DNA for the CDR3 is TGTGCCAGCAGCTTGGCCAGTTTTGGAGGAGAAGAGACCCAGTACTTC. Amino acids: CASSLASFGGEETQYF.

With regard to this clone: Within the sample, other DNA sequences also encode this same CDR3. The genes are TRBV19 and TRBJ1-1, with D possibly matching TRBD1 (5 bases). V was clipped by 3 bases and J by 0 bases, with 8 bases between them. Germline V gene data show CDR1 as LNHDA and CDR2 as SQIVND (reference sequence). The CDR3 length is 14 residues. The CDR3, as DNA: TGTGCCAGTAGTATTAGGGGAGTGAACACTGAAGCTTTCTTT. Translation gives CASSIRGVNTEAFF.

V and J are TRBV19 and TRBJ1-2, with D perhaps TRBD1 (5 bases). Germline V gene data show CDR1 as LNHDA and CDR2 as SQIVND (reference sequence). CDR3 size: 13 residues. V was cut by 10 bases and J by 4 bases, with 16 bases left in between. CDR3 sequence (DNA): TGTGCCACCCTTGGGGGGGGAAGCTATGGCTACACCTTC. Protein: CATLGGGSYGYTF.

The gene calls are TRBV2 and TRBJ1-3; D gene uncertain. Germline CDR1 and CDR2: SNHLY and FYNNEI. The CDR3 has 16 residues. V was cut by 1 base and J by 4 bases, with 14 bases left in between. CDR3 sequence: CASSEGQRLRGNTIYF. CDR3 DNA sequence: TGTGCCAGCAGTGAAGGCCAGCGGCTTAGAGGAAACACCATATATTTT. The full variable domain, in which reference TRBV2 and TRBJ1-3 provide the parts outside the CDR3, is EPEVTQTPSHQVTQMGQEVILRCVPISNHLYFYWYRQILGQKVEFLVSFYNNEISEKSEIFDDQFSVERPDGSNFTLKIRSTKLEDSAMYFCASSEGQRLRGNTIYFGEGSWLTVV.

This clone was seen just once. The chain combines TRBV14 with TRBJ1-4; tentative D call: TRBD1 (5 bases). The CDR3 is made up of 14 amino acids. Germline V gene lookup returns CDR1 SGHDN and CDR2 FVKESK. V shed 3 bases and J shed 7 bases, with 12 bases lying between them. The CDR3 reads CASSHRAGGEKLFF. DNA of the CDR3: TGTGCCAGCAGCCACAGGGCGGGAGGTGAAAAACTGTTTTTT.

The V and J genes are TRBV11-1 and TRBJ2-5, with 8 positions matching TRBD2. Germline trimming cut 5 bases from V and 4 bases from J; bases unmatched to any gene: 9. The length of the CDR3 is 15 residues. In germline, CDR1 is SGHAT, CDR2 FQDESV (reference sequence). The CDR3 loop is CASSTTGGVLETQYF. CDR3 nucleotide sequence: TGTGCCAGCAGCACAACGGGGGGGGTACTAGAGACCCAGTACTTC.

The chain combines TRBV2 with TRBJ1-1; 9 nucleotides match TRBD1. Germline-derived CDR1 and CDR2 are SNHLY and FYNNEI. The V and J ends lost 10 bases and 5 bases, in that order; junction bases with no gene match: 11. There are 14 residues in the CDR3. The CDR3 DNA reads as TGTGCCACCTCTTTCGACAGGGGGAGGACTGAAGCTTTCTTT. Amino acids: CATSFDRGRTEAFF. The variable domain in full, completed from reference TRBV2 and TRBJ1-1, reads EPEVTQTPSHQVTQMGQEVILRCVPISNHLYFYWYRQILGQKVEFLVSFYNNEISEKSEIFDDQFSVERPDGSNFTLKIRSTKLEDSAMYFCATSFDRGRTEAFFGQGTRLTVV.